This TCR beta chain was recovered during a study of radiotherapy plus CTLA-4 blockade in lung cancer. About the research overall: Objective response was observed in 18% of patients, and disease control in roughly 30%. General study points: Once radiotherapy plus ipilimumab had been given, TCR clones derived from tumor expanded in blood. Early clonal dynamics of blood T cells, together with interferon-beta, were reported as the best response predictor.

In regard to this clone: Its specificity is unknown.

Clones were read by immunoSEQ multiplex PCR, and TCRdb kept only the in-frame ones, dropping some. This table holds about 98,000 clones, roughly 80% found once. It was focal radiation plus CTLA-4 blockade with ipilimumab that patients with chemo-refractory metastatic non-small-cell lung cancer received. Germline CDR1 SQVTM, CDR2 ANQGSEA. V dropped 7 bases and J dropped 3 bases, with 14 bases sitting between them. This CDR3 is 13 amino acids long. The gene calls are TRBV29-1 and TRBJ2-3; maybe TRBD1 (6 bases). The TCR comes from a human donor with non-small cell lung cancer who had a partial response to radiotherapy plus ipilimumab. The starting material was peripheral blood, obtained from a patient treated with radiotherapy plus ipilimumab. CDR3 nucleotides: TGCAGCGGGTACAGGGATAAAACAGATACGCAGTATTTT. It codes for CSGYRDKTDTQYF.